The 31 T cell receptor beta chains listed next were all sequenced from one sample in a study of T-cell memory formation after mild COVID-19. TCRdb recomputed calls from the 5' RACE reads with MiXCR, one row per CDR3 protein. The sample consists of around 400,000 distinct CDR3 sequences, 24% of them appearing once. The sample comprised PBMCs or a T cell subset sorted from them (not recorded which). Every receptor here comes from an adult woman who had mild COVID-19 (a few samples of this study predate the infection). Cell type and time point are not known.

This clonotype was counted a few times. The chain joins TRBV6-6 to TRBJ2-1, with TRBD1 identical over 9 bases. The J segment lost 10 bases and the V segment lost 6 bases, leaving 10 bases of the junction unmatched. CDR1 MNHNY and CDR2 SVGAGI come from the germline V gene (reference sequence). The CDR3 length is 14 residues. The CDR3 sequence is CASSYRGHVWEQFF. Here the CDR3 DNA reads TGTGCCAGCAGCTACAGGGGGCATGTTTGGGAGCAGTTCTTC.

This chain connects TRBV30 to TRBJ1-2; D ambiguous. The CDR3 contains 12 residues. The germline gives CDR1 GTSNPN, CDR2 SVGIG (reference sequence). V lost 3 bases and J lost 8, with 13 bases in between. CDR3: CAWRTVSWGYTF. In nucleotides, the CDR3 is TGTGCCTGGAGGACTGTTTCGTGGGGCTACACCTTC.

This clonotype was counted only a few times. The genes are TRBV13 and TRBJ2-1; D gene unclear. From germline, CDR1 is PRHDT and CDR2 FYEKMQ (reference sequence). The ends were cut back, 0 bases at V and 7 bases at J, with 7 bases in the middle. CDR3 length: 13 amino acids. The CDR3 loop reads CASSLGSRNEQFF. The CDR3 DNA is TGTGCCAGCAGCTTAGGCTCTAGGAATGAGCAGTTCTTC.

The rearrangement joins TRBV9 to TRBJ2-3; 9 bases align to TRBD2. Looked up from germline, CDR1 is SGDLS and CDR2 is YYNGEE. The CDR3 length is 15 residues. V lost 4 bases and J lost 4; bases outside the gene matches: 7. The DNA for the CDR3 is TGTGCCAGCAGCCCCCGGACTAGCGCGGCAGATACGCAGTATTTT. Its protein product is CASSPRTSAADTQYF.

This clonotype came up a few times. The gene calls are TRBV4-2 and TRBJ1-2, with D hard to call. This CDR3 has 13 amino acids. V was shortened by 0 bases and J by 10 bases, with 12 bases between the two germline ends. Per germline, CDR1 LGHNA and CDR2 YNFKEQ. CDR3 residues: CASSQDTSENYTF. Here the CDR3 DNA reads TGTGCCAGCAGCCAAGATACCTCGGAAAACTACACCTTC.

This clonotype has only a few counts. The V gene is TRBV3-1, the J gene TRBJ2-2, with a tentative D call TRBD2 (7 bases). Germline CDR1 is LGHDT and CDR2 is YNNKEL (reference sequence). This CDR3 has 17 amino acids. The ends were cut back, 4 bases at V and 4 bases at J, with 19 bases in the middle. The CDR3 is CASSPRGGAVSTGELFF. The CDR3 nucleotides read TGTGCCAGCAGCCCCAGGGGAGGGGCGGTGAGCACCGGGGAGCTGTTTTTT.

This clonotype turned up a few times. The chain is built from TRBV12-3 or TRBV12-4 and TRBJ1-1; D gene ambiguous. The V end was cut by 5 bases, the J end by 4 bases, with 14 bases between. This CDR3 comprises 14 residues. This chain's CDR3 is CASSQIPIGTEAFF. CDR3 nucleotide sequence: TGTGCCAGCAGTCAAATCCCGATCGGCACTGAAGCTTTCTTT.

This sequence joins TRBV2 and TRBJ1-1, with D hard to call. This CDR3 is 13 amino acids long. CDR1 SNHLY and CDR2 FYNNEI come from the germline V gene. V lost 8 bases and J 1 base, leaving 11 bases between the germline ends. The CDR3 DNA follows: TGTGCCAGCCTAGTTCTGGGGAACACTGAAGCTTTCTTT. It encodes CASLVLGNTEAFF. The full variable domain, with the rest looked up from reference TRBV2 and TRBJ1-1, is EPEVTQTPSHQVTQMGQEVILRCVPISNHLYFYWYRQILGQKVEFLVSFYNNEISEKSEIFDDQFSVERPDGSNFTLKIRSTKLEDSAMYFCASLVLGNTEAFFGQGTRLTVV.

The chain joins TRBV10-3 to TRBJ2-3; weak D call: TRBD2 (5 bases). Trimming removed 6 bases from V and 4 bases from J, with 11 bases in between. Germline CDR1 reads ENHRY; CDR2 reads SYGVKD. The CDR3 is 13 amino acids. Here the CDR3 DNA reads TGTGCCATCAGCCCGGCGGGCGCAGATACGCAGTATTTT. Its protein product is CAISPAGADTQYF.

The chain carries TRBV19 and TRBJ1-2, with TRBD1 identical over 8 bases. The CDR3 contains 15 residues. V dropped 7 bases and J dropped 4; count of bases not matched to a gene: 11. The germline V gene encodes CDR1 LNHDA and CDR2 SQIVND (reference sequence). The CDR3 DNA follows: TGTGCCAGTACCGTGGGACAGGCGACCCCCTATGGCTACACCTTC. It is translated as CASTVGQATPYGYTF.

The chain combines TRBV5-5 with TRBJ1-1, with D hard to call. V lost 0 bases and J lost 9, with 6 bases in between. The germline gives CDR1 SGHKS, CDR2 YYEKEE (reference sequence). The CDR3 runs 11 residues. The DNA for the CDR3 is TGTGCCAGCAGCTTGGACGTTAAAGCTTTCTTT. This codes for CASSLDVKAFF.

The chain carries TRBV20-1 and TRBJ2-1; maybe TRBD2 (6 bases). The CDR3 totals 13 residues. The germline V and J ends were trimmed by 0 bases and 10 bases, with 13 bases remaining between them. The germline V gene has CDR1 DFQATT and CDR2 SNEGSKA (reference sequence). The CDR3: CSARDLGEEEQFF. CDR3 coding DNA: TGCAGTGCTAGAGATCTAGGGGAGGAGGAGCAGTTCTTC.

This clonotype turned up a few times. The chain is built from TRBV10-3 and TRBJ1-1; D gene ambiguous. The V end lost 6 bases, the J end lost 2 bases, and 10 bases lay between the germline ends. The germline CDR1 and CDR2 sequences are ENHRY and SYGVKD. This CDR3 has 13 amino acids. The CDR3 protein is CAISESINTEAFF. In nucleotides, the CDR3 is TGTGCCATCAGCGAATCGATAAACACTGAAGCTTTCTTT.

In its sample, this clonotype was seen a few times. The rearrangement links TRBV12-3 or TRBV12-4 to TRBJ2-1; TRBD2 might be the D (6 bases). The germline V and J ends were trimmed by 7 bases and 7 bases, with 11 bases remaining between them. The CDR3 is 12 amino acids. The CDR3 DNA follows: TGTGCCAGCATCGGGACTGGGAATGAGCAGTTCTTC. Protein sequence: CASIGTGNEQFF.

This clonotype has only a few counts. V gene TRBV12-3 or TRBV12-4 combines with J gene TRBJ1-2, with D maybe TRBD1 (6 bases). V lost 6 bases, J lost 4 bases, and 9 bases lay in between. The CDR3 spans 12 residues. The DNA for the CDR3 is TGTGCCAGCAGGGGGGCACTCTATGGCTACACCTTC. Translation: CASRGALYGYTF.

The sample holds a few counts of this clonotype. J is TRBJ2-7 and V is TRBV7-9, with no clear D. Germline V gene data show CDR1 as SEHNR and CDR2 as FQNEAQ (reference sequence). With 2 bases removed from V and 2 bases from J, the gap between germline ends came to 7 bases. This CDR3 is 13 amino acids long. The CDR3 loop is CASSLIFPYEQYF. CDR3 DNA sequence: TGTGCCAGCAGCTTAATCTTCCCCTACGAGCAGTACTTC.

This clonotype was found many times. The chain links TRBV12-3 or TRBV12-4 to TRBJ1-1; no definite D call. V lost 6 bases, J lost 6 bases, and 14 bases lay in between. The CDR3 totals 13 residues. CDR3 sequence reads: CASSRIGRAEAFF. The CDR3 DNA sequence: TGTGCCAGCAGCCGAATCGGGCGAGCTGAAGCTTTCTTT.

This clonotype occurred a few times. The V call is TRBV29-1, the J call TRBJ2-5; D may be TRBD1 or TRBD2 (5 bases each). Trimming stripped 5 bases from V and 3 bases from J, with 13 bases between. This CDR3 is 13 amino acids long. The V gene's germline CDR1 is SQVTM and CDR2 ANQGSEA. CDR3 DNA: TGCAGCGTTTCCCCCGGGACGGAAGAGACCCAGTACTTC. It codes for CSVSPGTEETQYF.

This clonotype was seen once. The rearrangement links TRBV24-1 to TRBJ1-5; TRBD1 matches 7 bases. The J segment lost 0 bases and the V segment lost 2 bases, leaving 9 bases of the junction unmatched. The germline CDR1 and CDR2 sequences are KGHDR and SFDVKD. This CDR3 has 18 amino acids. The CDR3 DNA reads as TGTGCCACCAGTGATTCGATGGGACAGAGTTATAGCAATCAGCCCCAGCATTTT. Its protein product is CATSDSMGQSYSNQPQHF.

This clonotype was seen ten or more times. The chain has TRBV7-9 and TRBJ2-7, with TRBD1 identical over 9 bases. Germline CDR1 is SEHNR and CDR2 is FQNEAQ (reference sequence). The V and J ends lost 3 bases and 3 bases, in that order; junction bases with no gene match: 3. The CDR3 runs 14 residues. The CDR3 nucleotides are TGTGCCAGCAGCTTGCCGGGACAGGGCTACGAGCAGTACTTC. Protein sequence: CASSLPGQGYEQYF.

This clonotype occurred a few times. The gene calls are TRBV5-1 and TRBJ2-7; D is perhaps TRBD1 (8 bases). V lost 3 bases to trimming and J lost 2 bases, with 15 bases between them. Germline V CDR1 and CDR2: SGHRS, YFSETQ. CDR3 length equals 15 residues. The CDR3 coding sequence is TGCGCCAGCAGCTCCGACAGGGGAGGGACCTACGAGCAGTACTTC. As protein: CASSSDRGGTYEQYF.

This clonotype showed up just a few times. The chain is built from TRBV6-4 and TRBJ2-3, with a weak D call TRBD2 (6 bases). V was clipped by 3 bases and J by 1 base, with 11 bases between them. CDR1 is MRHNA and CDR2 is SNTAGT in the germline V gene. This CDR3 has 15 amino acids. In DNA, the CDR3 is TGTGCCAGCAGTGAGGGGGGAGGTGGCACAGATACGCAGTATTTT. Its protein product is CASSEGGGGTDTQYF.

The sample holds a few counts of this clonotype. The chain is built from TRBV3-1 and TRBJ2-1, with TRBD2 matching over 7 bases. Per germline, CDR1 LGHDT and CDR2 YNNKEL (reference sequence). This CDR3 is built from 16 residues. V trimming: 4 bases; J trimming: 4 bases; junction bases outside the gene matches: 10. CDR3 nucleotides: TGTGCCAGCAGCCCTATTGAGGGAGGGCCTTACAATGAGCAGTTCTTC. Amino acid sequence: CASSPIEGGPYNEQFF.

The rearrangement links TRBV10-3 to TRBJ2-1; 8 nucleotides align to TRBD2. The CDR3 extends over 14 amino acids. Trimming cost V 7 bases and J 7 bases; bases outside gene matches: 9. Germline V gives CDR1 ENHRY, CDR2 SYGVKD. In DNA form, the CDR3 reads TGTGCCATCACCACCGGGACTAGAAAAAATGAGCAGTTCTTC. Encoded protein: CAITTGTRKNEQFF.

The J gene is TRBJ1-2, the V gene TRBV5-6; the D is unclear. The ends were cut back, 0 bases at V and 3 bases at J, with 9 bases in the middle. The CDR3 runs 14 residues. Germline-derived CDR1 and CDR2 are SGHDT and YYEEEE. CDR3 bases: TGTGCCAGCAGCTTGGGGCAGTCGGACTATGGCTACACCTTC. Its protein is CASSLGQSDYGYTF.

This clonotype was seen at least ten times. The genes are TRBV7-2 and TRBJ2-1, with D hard to call. Germline values: CDR1 SGHTA, CDR2 FQGNSA. The CDR3 is 11 residues long. With 3 bases removed from V and 5 bases from J, the gap between germline ends came to 2 bases. DNA of the CDR3: TGTGCCAGCAGCTTTGACAATGAGCAGTTCTTC. Its translation: CASSFDNEQFF.

The gene calls are TRBV20-1 and TRBJ1-4, with TRBD1 as a possible D gene (5 bases). The CDR3 loop spans 14 amino acids. Germline CDR1 reads DFQATT; CDR2 reads SNEGSKA (reference sequence). Deletions cut 6 bases from V and 7 bases from J, with 18 bases between. CDR3 sequence: CSAQSGARGEKLFF. CDR3 bases: TGCAGTGCCCAGAGTGGGGCTAGGGGTGAAAAACTGTTTTTT.

This rearrangement joins TRBV3-1 to TRBJ2-7, with 10 positions matching TRBD2. V gave up 3 bases and J gave up 3 bases; unmatched junction bases: 5. In germline, CDR1 is LGHDT, CDR2 YNNKEL (reference sequence). This CDR3 region has 15 residues. CDR3 sequence: CASSHSSGSYYEQYF. The CDR3 coding sequence is TGTGCCAGCAGCCACTCTAGCGGGAGTTACTACGAGCAGTACTTC.

A few counts support this clonotype. The chain uses TRBV12-3 or TRBV12-4 and TRBJ1-2; a weak D match, TRBD1 (5 bases). V was cut by 4 bases and J by 8 bases, with 17 bases left in between. This CDR3 region has 14 residues. The CDR3 DNA reads TGTGCCAGCAGTTCAACCCCCAGGGTCCAGGGCTACACCTTC. It encodes CASSSTPRVQGYTF.

This sequence joins TRBV6-1 and TRBJ2-1, with 7 bases aligning to TRBD2. CDR1 is MNHNS, CDR2 SASEGT, per germline. The trim removed 2 bases at V and 4 bases at J, leaving 11 bases unmatched. The CDR3 has 17 amino acids. The CDR3 DNA sequence: TGTGCCAGCAGTGAACTCCTGACTAGCAGGTCTTACAATGAGCAGTTCTTC. Translated: CASSELLTSRSYNEQFF.

The chain's CDR3 is CASSPSEWGKGTEAFF. In DNA form, the CDR3 reads TGTGCCAGCAGCCCGTCTGAGTGGGGAAAGGGAACTGAAGCTTTCTTT. The chain joins TRBV14 to TRBJ1-1, with no clear D. Between the trimmed V and J ends, which lost 4 bases and 5 bases, there was a span of 20 bases. Germline values: CDR1 SGHDN, CDR2 FVKESK. The CDR3 has 16 amino acids.